The present T cell receptor beta chain was sequenced within a study of technical replicates of blood from four donors. V lost 1 base, J lost 0 bases, and 6 bases lay in between. The length of the CDR3 is 14 residues. Germline lookup yields CDR1 SGHTA and CDR2 FQGNSA. Here immunoSEQ multiplex PCR was the method, and the copy in TCRdb shows in-frame clones only, minus some. In the table there are about 63,000 clones, around 90% of which are singletons. This chain uses TRBV7-2 with TRBJ1-1; D gene unclear. This receptor was taken from a human donor in good health. Some clones in this sample may be carry-over from other donors' samples. The sample was PBMCs. The CDR3 nucleotides read TGTGCCAGCAGCTTAGGGCTCCTGAACACTGAAGCTTTCTTT. The encoded protein is CASSLGLLNTEAFF.